A selection of T cell receptor beta chains follows, all from one sample in a study of shared clonotypes between healthy human individuals. The data were produced by immunoSEQ multiplex PCR, yet TCRdb's version contains in-frame clones alone and is incomplete. The sample carries about 520,000 clones, 90% to 97% recorded once. Sequenced sample: naive CD4+ T cells sorted from blood. Source of these receptors: a woman aged 25 to 39 in good health. Each CDR3 is given with its conserved first and last residue. A D gene is named only where the DNA matches it firmly. Not all rows give a size; the values are once, few, many and, for expanded clones, a class.

j_gene | d_gene | abundance | v_gene | CDR3aa | CDR3nt
TRBJ1-2 | TRBD1 | once | TRBV28 | CASSTPGTGGFYGYTF | TGTGCCAGTTCAACTCCCGGGACAGGGGGCTTCTATGGCTACACCTTC
TRBJ2-1 | TRBD2 | NA | TRBV2 | CASSELGGRINEQFF | TGTGCCAGCAGTGAATTAGGCGGGAGGATTAATGAGCAGTTCTTC
TRBJ1-4 | NA | NA | TRBV28 | CAARGRRGEKLFF | TGTGCCGCCCGGGGCCGGCGGGGCGAAAAACTGTTTTTT
TRBJ1-6 | TRBD1 | NA | TRBV28 | CASRRTGSSYNSPLHF | TGTGCCAGCAGAAGGACAGGGAGCTCCTATAATTCACCCCTCCACTTT
TRBJ2-4 | TRBD1 | NA | TRBV28 | CASSPTGAPKNIQYF | TGTGCCAGCAGTCCGACAGGGGCGCCCAAAAACATTCAGTACTTC
TRBJ2-4 | TRBD2 | NA | TRBV11-3 | CASPIIGLAGEYF | TGTGCCAGCCCGATAATCGGACTAGCGGGTGAGTACTTC
TRBJ2-7 | NA | NA | TRBV18 | CASSPGNSYEQYF | TGTGCCAGCTCACCAGGGAACTCCTACGAGCAGTACTTC
TRBJ2-1 | NA | NA | TRBV5-1 | CASKEYNEQFF | TGCGCCAGCAAGGAATACAATGAGCAGTTCTTC
TRBJ1-1 | NA | NA | TRBV6-5 | CASSSPRGAVYTEAFF | TGTGCCAGCAGTTCTCCCCGTGGGGCGGTTTACACTGAAGCTTTCTTT
TRBJ2-3 | NA | NA | TRBV10-1 | CASSADTSTDTQYF | TGCGCCAGCAGTGCAGACACTAGCACAGATACGCAGTATTTT
TRBJ2-2 | TRBD1 | once | TRBV28 | CASSKRPTGAPTGELFF | TGTGCCAGCAGCAAACGGCCGACAGGGGCCCCCACCGGGGAGCTGTTTTTT
TRBJ2-7 | TRBD2 | NA | TRBV5-1 | CASSSGTSGSTYEQYF | TGCGCCAGCAGCTCTGGGACTAGCGGGAGCACCTACGAGCAGTACTTC
TRBJ1-1 | NA | NA | TRBV5-4 | CASSWDLGRDTEAFF | TGTGCCAGCAGCTGGGACCTAGGGCGAGACACTGAAGCTTTCTTT
TRBJ2-7 | TRBD1 | NA | TRBV12-5 | CASGQGDPPYEQYF | TGTGCTAGTGGTCAGGGGGACCCTCCCTACGAGCAGTACTTC
TRBJ1-4 | TRBD1 | NA | TRBV4-1 | CASSRTSGGGGEKLFF | TGCGCCAGCAGCCGGACCTCAGGGGGCGGGGGTGAAAAACTGTTTTTT
TRBJ1-2 | NA | NA | TRBV5-6 | CASSLRQHYGYTF | TGTGCCAGCAGCTTACGGCAGCACTATGGCTACACCTTC
TRBJ1-1 | NA | NA | TRBV5-1 | CASSPEGVGAFF | TGCGCCAGCAGCCCTGAGGGGGTAGGTGCTTTCTTT
TRBJ2-3 | NA | NA | TRBV18 | CASSPVSRGGTDTQYF | TGTGCCAGCTCACCGGTTTCCCGAGGGGGTACAGATACGCAGTATTTT
TRBJ2-1 | NA | once | TRBV28 | CASSSDNEQFF | TGTGCCAGCAGTTCAGACAATGAGCAGTTCTTC
TRBJ2-5 | TRBD1 | NA | TRBV2 | CASSRTGSETQYF | TGTGCCAGCAGCAGGACAGGGTCAGAGACCCAGTACTTC
TRBJ2-7 | NA | once | TRBV6-1 | CASSEVQGHEQYF | TGTGCCAGCAGTGAAGTCCAGGGTCACGAGCAGTACTTC
TRBJ1-2 | NA | once | TRBV6-5 | CASSPTGLYGYTF | TGTGCCAGCAGCCCGACAGGCTTATATGGCTACACCTTC
TRBJ1-5 | NA | NA | TRBV19 | CASFGTYSNQPQHF | TGTGCCAGTTTCGGGACATATAGCAATCAGCCCCAGCATTTT
TRBJ1-2 | NA | few | TRBV11-2 | CASSFLSGNENYGYTF | TGTGCCAGCAGCTTTCTATCCGGGAACGAGAACTATGGCTACACCTTC
TRBJ1-5 | NA | NA | TRBV4-1 | CASSQDREGAGNQPQHF | TGCGCCAGCAGCCAAGATCGTGAGGGCGCGGGAAATCAGCCCCAGCATTTT
TRBJ2-5 | NA | NA | TRBV2 | CASRLGWGTQYF | TGTGCCAGCAGGCTAGGATGGGGGACCCAGTACTTC
TRBJ2-7 | NA | NA | TRBV10-1 | CASSGAAGYEQYF | TGCGCCAGCAGTGGGGCCGCTGGGTACGAGCAGTACTTC
TRBJ2-7 | NA | NA | TRBV10-3 | CAIGDRSDSYEQYF | TGTGCCATCGGCGACAGATCAGACTCCTACGAGCAGTACTTC
TRBJ2-1 | TRBD1 | NA | TRBV27 | CASRLDRSSYNEQFF | TGTGCCAGCAGATTGGACAGGAGCTCCTACAATGAGCAGTTCTTC
TRBJ2-3 | TRBD2 | NA | TRBV9 | CASSVAGGPWADTQYF | TGTGCCAGCAGCGTAGCGGGAGGGCCCTGGGCAGATACGCAGTATTTT
TRBJ2-2 | NA | few | TRBV4-1 | CASSQSTENTGELFF | TGCGCCAGCAGCCAAAGTACAGAAAACACCGGGGAGCTGTTTTTT